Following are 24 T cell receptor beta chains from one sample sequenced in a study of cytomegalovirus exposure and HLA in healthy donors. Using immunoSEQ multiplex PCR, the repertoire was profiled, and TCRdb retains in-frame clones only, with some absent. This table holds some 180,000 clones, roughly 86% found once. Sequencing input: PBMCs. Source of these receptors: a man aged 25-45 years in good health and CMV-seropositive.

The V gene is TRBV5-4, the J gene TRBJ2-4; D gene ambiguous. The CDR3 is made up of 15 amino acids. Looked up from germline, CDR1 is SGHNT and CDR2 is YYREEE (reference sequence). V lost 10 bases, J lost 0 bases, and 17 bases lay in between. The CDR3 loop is CAGRLELLAKNIQYF. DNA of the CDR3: TGTGCCGGACGGCTGGAGCTTCTAGCCAAAAACATTCAGTACTTC.

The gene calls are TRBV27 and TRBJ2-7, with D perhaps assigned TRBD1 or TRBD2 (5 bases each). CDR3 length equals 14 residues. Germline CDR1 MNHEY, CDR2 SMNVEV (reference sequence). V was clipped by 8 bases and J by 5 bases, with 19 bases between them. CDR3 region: CASQNSGPPNEQYF. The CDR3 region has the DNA TGTGCCAGCCAAAATTCGGGACCACCGAACGAGCAGTACTTC.

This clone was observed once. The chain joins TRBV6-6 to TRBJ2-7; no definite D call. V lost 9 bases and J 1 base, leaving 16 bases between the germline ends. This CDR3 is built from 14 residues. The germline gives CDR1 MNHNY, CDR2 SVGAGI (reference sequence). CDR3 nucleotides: TGTGCCAGTATAAAATCCTACGGGTCCTACGAGCAGTACTTC. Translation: CASIKSYGSYEQYF.

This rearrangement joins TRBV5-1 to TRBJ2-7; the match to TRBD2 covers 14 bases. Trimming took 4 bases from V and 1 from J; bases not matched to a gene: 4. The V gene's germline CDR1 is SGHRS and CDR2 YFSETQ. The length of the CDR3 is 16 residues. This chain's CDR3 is CASSPGLAGVSYEQYF. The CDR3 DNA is TGCGCCAGCAGCCCGGGACTAGCGGGAGTATCCTACGAGCAGTACTTC.

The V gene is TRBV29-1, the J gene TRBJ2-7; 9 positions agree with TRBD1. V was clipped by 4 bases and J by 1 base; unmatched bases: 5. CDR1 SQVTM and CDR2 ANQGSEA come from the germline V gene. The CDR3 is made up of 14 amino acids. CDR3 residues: CSVAKGTGSYEQYF. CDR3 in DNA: TGCAGCGTTGCCAAGGGGACAGGGTCCTACGAGCAGTACTTC.

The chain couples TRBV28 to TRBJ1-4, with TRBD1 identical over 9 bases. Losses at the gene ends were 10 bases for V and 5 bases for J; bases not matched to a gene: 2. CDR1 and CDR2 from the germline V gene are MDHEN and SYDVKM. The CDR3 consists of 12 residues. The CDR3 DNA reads TGTGCCACGGGACAGGGAAATGAAAAACTGTTTTTT. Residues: CATGQGNEKLFF. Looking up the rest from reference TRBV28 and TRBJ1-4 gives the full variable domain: DVKVTQSSRYLVKRTGEKVFLECVQDMDHENMFWYRQDPGLGLRLIYFSYDVKMKEKGDIPEGYSVSREKKERFSLILESASTNQTSMYLCATGQGNEKLFFGSGTQLSVL.

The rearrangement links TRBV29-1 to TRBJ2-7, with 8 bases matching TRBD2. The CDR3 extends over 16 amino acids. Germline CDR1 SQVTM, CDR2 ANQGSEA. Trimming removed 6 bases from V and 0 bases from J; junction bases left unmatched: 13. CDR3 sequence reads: CSVVATRGGLSYEQYF. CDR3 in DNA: TGCAGCGTCGTGGCCACACGGGGGGGGCTCTCCTACGAGCAGTACTTC.

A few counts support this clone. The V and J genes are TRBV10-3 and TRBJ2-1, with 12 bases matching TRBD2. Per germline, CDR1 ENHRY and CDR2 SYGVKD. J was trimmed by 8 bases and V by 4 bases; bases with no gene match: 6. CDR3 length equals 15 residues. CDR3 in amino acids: CAISASGRANYEQFF. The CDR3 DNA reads TGTGCCATCAGTGCTAGCGGGAGGGCAAACTATGAGCAGTTCTTC.

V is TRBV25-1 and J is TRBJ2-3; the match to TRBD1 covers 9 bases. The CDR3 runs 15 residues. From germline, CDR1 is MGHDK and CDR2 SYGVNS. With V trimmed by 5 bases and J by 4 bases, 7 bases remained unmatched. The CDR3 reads CASSPYRGRADTQYF. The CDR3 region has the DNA TGTGCCAGCAGTCCTTACAGGGGGCGGGCAGATACGCAGTATTTT.

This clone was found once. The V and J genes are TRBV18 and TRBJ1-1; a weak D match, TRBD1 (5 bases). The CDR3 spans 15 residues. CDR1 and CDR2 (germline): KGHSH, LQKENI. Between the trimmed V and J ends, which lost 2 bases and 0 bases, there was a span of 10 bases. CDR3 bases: TGTGCCAGCTCACCATCGGGGCAGGTGAACACTGAAGCTTTCTTT. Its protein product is CASSPSGQVNTEAFF.

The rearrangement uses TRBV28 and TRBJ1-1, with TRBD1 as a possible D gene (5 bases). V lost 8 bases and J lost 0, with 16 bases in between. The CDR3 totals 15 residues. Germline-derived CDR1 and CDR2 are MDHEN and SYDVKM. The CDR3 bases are TGTGCCAGCGCTAGGGGCTACTTAATGAACACTGAAGCTTTCTTT. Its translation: CASARGYLMNTEAFF.

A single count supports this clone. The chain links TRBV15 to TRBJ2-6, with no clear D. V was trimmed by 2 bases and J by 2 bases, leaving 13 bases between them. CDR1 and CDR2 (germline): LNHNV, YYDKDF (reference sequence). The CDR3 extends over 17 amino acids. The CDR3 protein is CATSRPRDMAGANVLTF. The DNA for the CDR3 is TGTGCCACCAGCAGACCCCGTGACATGGCTGGGGCCAACGTCCTGACTTTC.

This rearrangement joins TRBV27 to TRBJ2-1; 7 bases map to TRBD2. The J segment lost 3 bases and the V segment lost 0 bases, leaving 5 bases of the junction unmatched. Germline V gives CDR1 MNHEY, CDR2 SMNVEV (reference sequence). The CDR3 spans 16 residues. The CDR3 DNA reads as TGTGCCAGCAGTTTATCTCAGCGGGGTCACTACAATGAGCAGTTCTTC. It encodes CASSLSQRGHYNEQFF.

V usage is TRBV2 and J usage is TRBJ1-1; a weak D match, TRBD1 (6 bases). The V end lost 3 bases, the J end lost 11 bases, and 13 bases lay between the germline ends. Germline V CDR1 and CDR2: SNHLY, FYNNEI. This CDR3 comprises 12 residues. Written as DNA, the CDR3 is TGTGCCAGCAGTGAGGGGGCAGGGAACGCTTTCTTT. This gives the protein CASSEGAGNAFF.

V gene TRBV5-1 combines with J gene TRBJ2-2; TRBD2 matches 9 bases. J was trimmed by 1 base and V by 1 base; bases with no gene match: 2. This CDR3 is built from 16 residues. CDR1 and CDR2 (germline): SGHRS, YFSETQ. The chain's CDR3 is CASSLNSGRNTGELFF. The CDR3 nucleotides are TGCGCCAGCAGCTTGAATAGCGGGAGGAACACCGGGGAGCTGTTTTTT.

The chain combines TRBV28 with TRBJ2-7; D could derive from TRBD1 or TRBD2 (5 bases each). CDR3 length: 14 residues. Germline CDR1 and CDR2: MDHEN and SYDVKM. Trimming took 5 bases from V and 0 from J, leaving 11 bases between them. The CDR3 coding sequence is TGTGCCAGCAGTCCCCGGGACGACTCCTACGAGCAGTACTTC. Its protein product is CASSPRDDSYEQYF.

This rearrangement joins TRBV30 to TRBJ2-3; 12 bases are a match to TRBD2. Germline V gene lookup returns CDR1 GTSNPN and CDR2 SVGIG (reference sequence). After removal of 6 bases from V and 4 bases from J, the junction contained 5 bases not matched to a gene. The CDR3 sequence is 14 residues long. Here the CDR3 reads CACSLAGGADTQYF. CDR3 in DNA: TGTGCCTGCTCCCTAGCGGGGGGGGCAGATACGCAGTATTTT.

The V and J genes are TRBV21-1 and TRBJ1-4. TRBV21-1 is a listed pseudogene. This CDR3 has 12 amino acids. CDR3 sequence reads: CASSKRVEKLFF. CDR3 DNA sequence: TGTGCCAGCAGCAAAAGGGTGGAAAAACTGTTTTTT.

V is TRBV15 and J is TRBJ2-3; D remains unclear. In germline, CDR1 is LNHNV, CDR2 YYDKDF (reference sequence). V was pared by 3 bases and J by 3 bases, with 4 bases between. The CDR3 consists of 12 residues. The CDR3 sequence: CATSSPTDTQYF. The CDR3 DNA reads TGTGCCACCAGCAGTCCTACAGATACGCAGTATTTT.

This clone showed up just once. The CDR3 nucleotides read TGCGCCAGCAGCCAAAACGGTCCAGAGACCCAGTACTTC. This codes for CASSQNGPETQYF. The genes are TRBV4-3 and TRBJ2-5; no definite D call. Trimming shortened V by 2 bases and J by 4 bases, and 8 bases separated the two germline ends. CDR1 LGHNA and CDR2 YSLEER come from the germline V gene. The CDR3 runs 13 residues.

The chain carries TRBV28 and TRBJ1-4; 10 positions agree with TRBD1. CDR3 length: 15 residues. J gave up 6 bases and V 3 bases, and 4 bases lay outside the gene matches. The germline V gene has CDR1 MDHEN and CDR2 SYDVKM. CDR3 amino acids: CASSLHGTGDEKLFF. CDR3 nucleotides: TGTGCCAGCAGTTTGCACGGGACAGGGGATGAAAAACTGTTTTTT.

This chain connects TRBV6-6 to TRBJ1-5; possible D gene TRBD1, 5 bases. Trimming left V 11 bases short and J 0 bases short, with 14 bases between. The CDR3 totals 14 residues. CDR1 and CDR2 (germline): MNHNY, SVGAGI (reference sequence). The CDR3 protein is CAVEGRDSNQPQHF. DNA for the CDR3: TGTGCCGTAGAGGGGAGGGATAGCAATCAGCCCCAGCATTTT.

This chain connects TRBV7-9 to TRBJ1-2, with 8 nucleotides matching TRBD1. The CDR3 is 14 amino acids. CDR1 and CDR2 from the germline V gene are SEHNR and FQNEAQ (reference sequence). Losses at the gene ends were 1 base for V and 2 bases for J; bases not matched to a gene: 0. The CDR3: CASSLGTGNYGYTF. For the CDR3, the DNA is TGTGCCAGCAGCTTAGGGACAGGGAACTATGGCTACACCTTC. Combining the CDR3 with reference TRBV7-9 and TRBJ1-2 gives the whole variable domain DTGVSQNPRHKITKRGQNVTFRCDPISEHNRLYWYRQTLGQGPEFLTYFQNEAQLEKSRLLSDRFSAERPKGSFSTLEIQRTEQGDSAMYLCASSLGTGNYGYTFGSGTRLTVV.

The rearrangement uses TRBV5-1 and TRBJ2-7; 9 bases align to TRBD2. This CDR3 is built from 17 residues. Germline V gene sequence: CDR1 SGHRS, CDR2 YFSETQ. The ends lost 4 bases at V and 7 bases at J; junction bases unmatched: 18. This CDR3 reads CASSLSTSGLAPGEQYF. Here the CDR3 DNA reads TGCGCCAGCAGCCTATCAACTAGCGGGCTTGCCCCGGGGGAGCAGTACTTC.